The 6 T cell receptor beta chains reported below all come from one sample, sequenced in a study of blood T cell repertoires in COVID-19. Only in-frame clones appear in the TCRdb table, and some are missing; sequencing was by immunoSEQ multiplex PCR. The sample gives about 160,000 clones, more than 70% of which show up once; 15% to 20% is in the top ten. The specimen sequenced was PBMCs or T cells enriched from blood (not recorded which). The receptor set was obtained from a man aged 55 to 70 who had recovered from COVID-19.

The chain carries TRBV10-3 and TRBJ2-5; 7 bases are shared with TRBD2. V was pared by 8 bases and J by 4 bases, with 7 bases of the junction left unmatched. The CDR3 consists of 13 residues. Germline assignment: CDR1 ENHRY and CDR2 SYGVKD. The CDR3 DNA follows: TGTGCCATCGAGCGGGATATGGGAGAGACCCAGTACTTC. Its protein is CAIERDMGETQYF.

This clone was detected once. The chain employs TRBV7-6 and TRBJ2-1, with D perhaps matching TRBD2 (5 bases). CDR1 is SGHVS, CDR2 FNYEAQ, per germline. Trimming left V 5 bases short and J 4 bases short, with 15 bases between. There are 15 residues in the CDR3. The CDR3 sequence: CASSRTSRGYNEQFF. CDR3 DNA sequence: TGTGCCAGCAGCAGAACTTCCCGAGGGTACAATGAGCAGTTCTTC.

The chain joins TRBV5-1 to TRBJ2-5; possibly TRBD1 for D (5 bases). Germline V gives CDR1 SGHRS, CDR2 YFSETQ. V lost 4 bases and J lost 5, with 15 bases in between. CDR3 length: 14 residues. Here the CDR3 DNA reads TGCGCCAGCAGCCCTTTAGGGGTTCCTGAGACCCAGTACTTC. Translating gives CASSPLGVPETQYF.

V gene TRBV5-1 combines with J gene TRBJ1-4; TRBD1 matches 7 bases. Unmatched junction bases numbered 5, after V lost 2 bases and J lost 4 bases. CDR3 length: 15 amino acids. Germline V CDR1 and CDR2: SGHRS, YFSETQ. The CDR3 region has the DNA TGCGCCAGCAGCTTTACGGGACAGAATAATGAAAAACTGTTTTTT. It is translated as CASSFTGQNNEKLFF.

As DNA, the CDR3 is TGTGCCAGCAGCGGGGACAGGGGGCGAGAGACCCAGTACTTC. Its protein product is CASSGDRGRETQYF. This chain connects TRBV7-2 to TRBJ2-5; 12 nucleotides align to TRBD1. The germline V gene has CDR1 SGHTA and CDR2 FQGNSA. V shed 5 bases, J shed 4 bases, and the junction held 2 bases outside the gene matches. The CDR3 length is 14 residues.

The CDR3 DNA reads TGTGCCAGCAGCCCGATTGGGACTAGTTCCGGGGAGCTGTTTTTT. It codes for CASSPIGTSSGELFF. The V and J genes are TRBV7-3 and TRBJ2-2; 8 bases map to TRBD2. Germline CDR1 and CDR2: SGHTA and FQGTGA. This CDR3 comprises 15 residues. Germline trimming cut 5 bases from V and 6 bases from J; bases unmatched to any gene: 8.